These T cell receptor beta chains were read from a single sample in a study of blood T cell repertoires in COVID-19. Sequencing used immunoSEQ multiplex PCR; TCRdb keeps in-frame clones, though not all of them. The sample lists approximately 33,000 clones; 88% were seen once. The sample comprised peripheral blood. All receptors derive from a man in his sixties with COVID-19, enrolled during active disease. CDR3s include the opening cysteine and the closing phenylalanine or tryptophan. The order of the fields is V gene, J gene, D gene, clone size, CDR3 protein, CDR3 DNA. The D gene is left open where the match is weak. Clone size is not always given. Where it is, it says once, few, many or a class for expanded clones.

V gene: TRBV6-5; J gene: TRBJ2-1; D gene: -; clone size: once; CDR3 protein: CASSRGEGFYNEQFF; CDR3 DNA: TGTGCCAGCTCTAGGGGGGAGGGGTTCTACAATGAGCAGTTCTTC
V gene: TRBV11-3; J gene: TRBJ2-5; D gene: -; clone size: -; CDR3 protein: CASSSGLGTETQYF; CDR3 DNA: TGTGCCAGCAGCTCAGGTCTGGGTACGGAGACCCAGTACTTC
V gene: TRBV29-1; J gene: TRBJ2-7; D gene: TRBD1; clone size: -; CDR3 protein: CSVEHRQGNYEQYF; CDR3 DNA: TGCAGCGTTGAACATCGACAGGGAAACTACGAGCAGTACTTC
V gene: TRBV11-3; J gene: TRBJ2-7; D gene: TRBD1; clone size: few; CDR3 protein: CASSFVGSGQGGSYEQYF; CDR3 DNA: TGTGCCAGCAGCTTTGTGGGATCGGGACAGGGGGGCTCCTACGAGCAGTACTTC
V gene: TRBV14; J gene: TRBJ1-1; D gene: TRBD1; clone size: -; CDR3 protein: CASSQERPRDSFMNTEAFF; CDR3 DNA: TGTGCCAGCAGCCAAGAACGGCCCCGGGACAGCTTCATGAACACTGAAGCTTTCTTT
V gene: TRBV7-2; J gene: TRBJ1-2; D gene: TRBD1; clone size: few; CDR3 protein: CASSLATGEERVYGYTF; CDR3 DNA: TGTGCCAGCAGCTTAGCAACAGGGGAGGAAAGGGTCTATGGCTACACCTTC
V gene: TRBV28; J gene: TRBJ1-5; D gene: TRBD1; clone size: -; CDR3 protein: CASSLLNNRGAGNNQPQHF; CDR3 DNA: TGTGCCAGCAGTTTACTTAATAACAGGGGAGCCGGGAACAATCAGCCCCAGCATTTT
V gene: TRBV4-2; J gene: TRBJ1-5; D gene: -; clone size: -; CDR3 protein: CASSRDPTRAFSNQPQHF; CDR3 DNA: TGTGCCAGCAGCCGAGATCCTACCAGGGCTTTCAGCAATCAGCCCCAGCATTTT
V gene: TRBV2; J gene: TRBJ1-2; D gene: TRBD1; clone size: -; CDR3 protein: CASSDSTGLNYGYTF; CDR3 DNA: TGTGCCAGCAGTGACTCGACAGGGCTCAACTATGGCTACACCTTC
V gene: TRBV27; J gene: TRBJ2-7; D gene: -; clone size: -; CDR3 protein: CASSLDQRGGLSYEQYF; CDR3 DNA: TGTGCCAGCAGTTTGGACCAAAGGGGGGGCCTCTCCTACGAGCAGTACTTC
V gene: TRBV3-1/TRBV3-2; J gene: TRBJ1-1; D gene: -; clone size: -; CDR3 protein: CASSQYDRLNTEAFF; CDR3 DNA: TGTGCCAGCAGCCAATACGACAGGTTGAACACTGAAGCTTTCTTT
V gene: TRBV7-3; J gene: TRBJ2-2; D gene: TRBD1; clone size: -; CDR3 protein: CASSYNRGSTGELFF; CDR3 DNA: TGTGCCAGCAGCTACAACAGGGGGTCCACCGGGGAGCTGTTTTTT
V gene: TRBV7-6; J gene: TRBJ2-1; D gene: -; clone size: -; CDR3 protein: CASSVKTGNPYNEQFF; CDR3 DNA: TGTGCCAGCAGCGTAAAGACAGGAAATCCCTACAATGAGCAGTTCTTC
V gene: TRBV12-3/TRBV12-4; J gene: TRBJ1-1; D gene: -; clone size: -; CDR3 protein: CASSLGRSEAFF; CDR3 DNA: TGTGCCAGCAGTTTAGGGCGGTCTGAAGCTTTCTTT
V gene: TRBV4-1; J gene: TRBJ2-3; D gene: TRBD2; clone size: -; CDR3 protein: CASSQEKAGGTDTQYF; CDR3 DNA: TGCGCCAGCAGCCAAGAGAAGGCGGGAGGAACAGATACGCAGTATTTT
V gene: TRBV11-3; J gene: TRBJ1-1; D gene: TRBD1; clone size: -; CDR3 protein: CASSSTGTAGEAFF; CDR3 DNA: TGTGCCAGCAGCTCAACCGGGACAGCCGGAGAAGCTTTCTTT
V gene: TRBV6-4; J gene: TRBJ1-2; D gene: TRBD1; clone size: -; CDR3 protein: CASSPTGAGYGYTF; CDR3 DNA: TGTGCCAGCAGTCCAACAGGGGCCGGCTATGGCTACACCTTC
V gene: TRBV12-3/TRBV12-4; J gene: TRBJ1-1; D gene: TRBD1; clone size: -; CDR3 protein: CASNIPGQIEAFF; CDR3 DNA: TGTGCCAGCAATATACCGGGACAGATTGAAGCTTTCTTT
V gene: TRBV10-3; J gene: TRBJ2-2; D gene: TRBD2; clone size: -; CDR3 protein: CAISELLRGDELFF; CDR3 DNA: TGTGCCATCAGTGAGCTTCTCCGGGGGGACGAGCTGTTTTTT
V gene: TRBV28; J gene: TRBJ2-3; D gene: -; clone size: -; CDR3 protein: CASSLVAQYF; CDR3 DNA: TGTGCCAGCAGTTTGGTAGCGCAGTATTTT
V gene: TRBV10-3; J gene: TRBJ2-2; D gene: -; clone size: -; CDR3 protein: CAISASSGELFF; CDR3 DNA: TGTGCCATCAGTGCCTCCTCCGGGGAGCTGTTTTTT
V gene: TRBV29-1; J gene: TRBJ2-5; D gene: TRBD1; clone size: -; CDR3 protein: CRVGSGQAAETQYF; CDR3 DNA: TGCAGGGTTGGAAGTGGACAGGCGGCGGAGACCCAGTACTTC
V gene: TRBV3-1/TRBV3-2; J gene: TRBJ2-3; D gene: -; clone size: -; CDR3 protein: CASSQPGSPSTDTQYF; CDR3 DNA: TGTGCCAGCAGCCAACCCGGTAGCCCAAGCACAGATACGCAGTATTTT
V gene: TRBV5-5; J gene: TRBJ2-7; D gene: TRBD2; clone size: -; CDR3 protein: CASSLAGPSGSTSSYEQYF; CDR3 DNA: TGTGCCAGCAGCTTGGCTGGTCCTAGCGGGAGTACCAGCTCCTACGAGCAGTACTTC
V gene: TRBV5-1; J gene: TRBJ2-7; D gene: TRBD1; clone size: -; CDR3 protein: CASSLGGTGAAGEQYF; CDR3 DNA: TGCGCCAGCAGCTTGGGAGGGACAGGGGCTGCCGGGGAGCAGTACTTC
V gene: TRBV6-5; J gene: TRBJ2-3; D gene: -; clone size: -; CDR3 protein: CASSDSLADTQYF; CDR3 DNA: TGTGCCAGCAGTGACTCTTTAGCAGATACGCAGTATTTT
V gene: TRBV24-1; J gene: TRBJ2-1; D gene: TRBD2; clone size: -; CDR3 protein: CATSDTMTSGVTNEQFF; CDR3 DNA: TGTGCCACCAGTGACACTATGACTAGCGGGGTAACTAATGAGCAGTTCTTC
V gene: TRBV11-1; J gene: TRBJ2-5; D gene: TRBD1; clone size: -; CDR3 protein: CASSLLTGGAETQYF; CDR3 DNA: TGTGCCAGCAGCTTGCTTACAGGGGGCGCAGAGACCCAGTACTTC
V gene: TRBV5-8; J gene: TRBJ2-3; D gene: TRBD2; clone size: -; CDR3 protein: CASPGDWASGTRGTDTQYF; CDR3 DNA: TGTGCCAGCCCCGGGGATTGGGCTAGCGGGACGCGGGGCACAGATACGCAGTATTTT
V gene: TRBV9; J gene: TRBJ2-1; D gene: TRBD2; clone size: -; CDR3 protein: CASSGSTSGPAEQFF; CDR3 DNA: TGTGCCAGCAGTGGGAGTACTAGCGGACCAGCTGAGCAGTTCTTC
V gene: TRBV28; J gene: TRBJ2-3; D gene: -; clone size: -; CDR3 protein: CASSTFLARHGDTQYF; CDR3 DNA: TGTGCCAGCAGTACCTTCCTAGCGCGCCACGGGGATACGCAGTATTTT
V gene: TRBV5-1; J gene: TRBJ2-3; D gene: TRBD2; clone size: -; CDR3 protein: CASSSSGNTDTQYF; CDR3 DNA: TGCGCCAGCAGCTCAAGCGGGAACACAGATACGCAGTATTTT
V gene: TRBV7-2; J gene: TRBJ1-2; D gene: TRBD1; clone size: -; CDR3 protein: CASSFYMTGGGYTF; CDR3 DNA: TGTGCCAGCAGCTTCTACATGACAGGGGGCGGCTACACCTTC
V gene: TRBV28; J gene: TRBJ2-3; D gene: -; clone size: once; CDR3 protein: CASKWGGARDTQYF; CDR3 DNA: TGTGCCAGCAAATGGGGGGGGGCGAGGGATACGCAGTATTTT
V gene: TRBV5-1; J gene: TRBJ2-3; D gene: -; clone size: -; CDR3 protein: CASSLGGRGGSSTDTQYF; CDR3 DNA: TGCGCCAGCAGCTTGGGGGGACGAGGGGGTTCTAGCACAGATACGCAGTATTTT
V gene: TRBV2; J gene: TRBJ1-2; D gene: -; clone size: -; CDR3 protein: CASSEDRVYYGYTF; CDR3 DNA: TGTGCCAGCAGTGAAGACAGGGTATACTATGGCTACACCTTC
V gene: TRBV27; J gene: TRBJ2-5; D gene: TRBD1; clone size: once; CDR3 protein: CASSSGTGSAETQYF; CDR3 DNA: TGTGCCAGCAGTTCCGGGACAGGGTCGGCGGAGACCCAGTACTTC
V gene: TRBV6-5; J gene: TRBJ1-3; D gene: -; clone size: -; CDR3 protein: CASSYSPGRGNTIYF; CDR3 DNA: TGTGCCAGCAGTTACTCCCCGGGGAGGGGAAACACCATATATTTT
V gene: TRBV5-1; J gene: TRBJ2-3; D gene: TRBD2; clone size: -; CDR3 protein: CASSSALPGLSTDTQYF; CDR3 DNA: TGCGCCAGCAGTTCTGCACTCCCGGGACTAAGCACAGATACGCAGTATTTT
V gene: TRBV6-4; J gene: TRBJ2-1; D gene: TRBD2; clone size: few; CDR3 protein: CASSEAGLADLDEQFF; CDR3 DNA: TGTGCCAGCAGTGAAGCTGGACTAGCGGATTTGGATGAGCAGTTCTTC
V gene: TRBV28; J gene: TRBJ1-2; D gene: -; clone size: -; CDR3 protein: CANSYGTANYGYTF; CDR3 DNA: TGTGCCAACAGTTATGGGACTGCTAACTATGGCTACACCTTC
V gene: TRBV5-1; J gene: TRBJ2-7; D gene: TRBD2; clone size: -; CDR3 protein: CASSLTQRSGRSYEQYF; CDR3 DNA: TGCGCCAGCAGCTTGACACAACGTAGCGGGAGATCCTACGAGCAGTACTTC
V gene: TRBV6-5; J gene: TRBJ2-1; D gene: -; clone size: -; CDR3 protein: CASSYSEEPYNEQFF; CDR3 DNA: TGTGCCAGCAGTTACTCCGAGGAACCTTACAATGAGCAGTTCTTC
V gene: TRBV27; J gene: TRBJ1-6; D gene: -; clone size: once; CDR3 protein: CASSSPRNSPLHF; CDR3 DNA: TGTGCCAGCAGTTCACCCAGAAATTCACCCCTCCACTTT
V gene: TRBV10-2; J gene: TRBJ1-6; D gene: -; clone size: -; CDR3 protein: CASSEPGGGSPLHF; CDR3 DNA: TGCGCCAGCAGTGAACCCGGGGGTGGGTCACCCCTCCACTTT
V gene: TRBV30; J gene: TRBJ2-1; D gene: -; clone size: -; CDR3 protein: CAWSWREWYVNEQFF; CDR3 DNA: TGTGCCTGGAGTTGGAGGGAGTGGTATGTCAATGAGCAGTTCTTC
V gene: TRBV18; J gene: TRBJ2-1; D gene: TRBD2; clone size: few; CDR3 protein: CASSPSGRARNEQFF; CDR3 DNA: TGTGCCAGCTCACCAAGCGGGAGGGCCCGCAATGAGCAGTTCTTC
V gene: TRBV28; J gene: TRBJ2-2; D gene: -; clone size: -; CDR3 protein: CASTSRGTGELFF; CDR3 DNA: TGTGCCAGCACTAGCCGAGGTACCGGGGAGCTGTTTTTT
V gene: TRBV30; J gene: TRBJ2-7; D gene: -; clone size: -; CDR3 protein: CALLGDSYEQYF; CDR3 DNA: TGTGCCCTCCTCGGAGACTCCTACGAGCAGTACTTC
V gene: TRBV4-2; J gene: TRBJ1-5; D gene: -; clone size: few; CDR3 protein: CASSQGGGRDQPQHF; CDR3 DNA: TGTGCCAGCAGCCAAGGTGGAGGGCGCGACCAGCCCCAGCATTTT